What follows are 28 T cell receptor beta chains derived from one specimen sequenced in a study of blood T cell repertoires in COVID-19. Using immunoSEQ multiplex PCR, the repertoire was profiled, and TCRdb retains in-frame clones only, with some absent. Among approximately 350,000 clones listed, around 91% were seen once. Sequencing was carried out using PBMCs or T cells enriched from blood (not recorded which). Receptors originate from a man younger than 35 who had recovered from COVID-19.

The V and J genes are TRBV2 and TRBJ1-5; 8 bases align to TRBD1. V gave up 1 base and J gave up 4 bases; unmatched junction bases: 6. CDR1 and CDR2 (germline): SNHLY, FYNNEI. This CDR3 comprises 16 residues. CDR3 residues: CASSEGAGGRNQPQHF. In DNA form, the CDR3 reads TGTGCCAGCAGTGAAGGGGCAGGGGGCAGGAATCAGCCCCAGCATTTT.

V gene TRBV24-1 combines with J gene TRBJ2-1; the match to TRBD1 covers 7 bases. The germline V gene encodes CDR1 KGHDR and CDR2 SFDVKD. The CDR3 runs to 13 residues. J was trimmed by 9 bases and V by 3 bases; bases with no gene match: 4. For the CDR3, the DNA is TGTGCCACCAGTGATGAGGGGGCACGTGAGCAGTTCTTC. It translates to CATSDEGAREQFF.

The chain recombines TRBV7-8 with TRBJ1-1; 12 bases are a match to TRBD1. The germline V gene has CDR1 SGHVS and CDR2 FQNEAQ. The CDR3 consists of 16 residues. V lost 8 bases, J lost 5 bases, and 12 bases stayed unmatched. In DNA, the CDR3 is TGTGCCAGCTCCACGGGACAGGGGGCGCTCGGGACTGAAGCTTTCTTT. Its translation is CASSTGQGALGTEAFF. Filled out from reference TRBV7-8 and TRBJ1-1, the complete variable domain reads GAGVSQSPRYKVAKRGQDVALRCDPISGHVSLFWYQQALGQGPEFLTYFQNEAQLDKSGLPSDRFFAERPEGSVSTLKIQRTQQEDSAVYLCASSTGQGALGTEAFFGQGTRLTVV.

This chain uses TRBV13 with TRBJ2-5; 8 nucleotides agree with TRBD2. The CDR3 totals 16 residues. V was pared by 0 bases and J by 3 bases, with 6 bases of the junction left unmatched. Germline loops: CDR1 PRHDT, CDR2 FYEKMQ (reference sequence). Here the CDR3 reads CASSLGSGRPEETQYF. CDR3 sequence (DNA): TGTGCCAGCAGCTTAGGAAGCGGGAGACCTGAAGAGACCCAGTACTTC.

V usage is TRBV2 and J usage is TRBJ1-5; 8 nucleotides agree with TRBD1. CDR3 length: 17 amino acids. J gave up 6 bases and V 3 bases, and 13 bases lay outside the gene matches. The germline gives CDR1 SNHLY, CDR2 FYNNEI. CDR3 in amino acids: CASSDYPPSGGGQPQHF. CDR3 sequence (DNA): TGTGCCAGCAGTGATTATCCCCCGTCAGGGGGCGGTCAGCCCCAGCATTTT. Filled out from reference TRBV2 and TRBJ1-5, the complete variable domain reads EPEVTQTPSHQVTQMGQEVILRCVPISNHLYFYWYRQILGQKVEFLVSFYNNEISEKSEIFDDQFSVERPDGSNFTLKIRSTKLEDSAMYFCASSDYPPSGGGQPQHFGDGTRLSIL.

The gene calls are TRBV7-9 and TRBJ2-3; tentative D call: TRBD1 (6 bases). CDR1 is SEHNR and CDR2 is FQNEAQ in the germline V gene (reference sequence). The CDR3 spans 15 residues. Trimming shortened V by 6 bases and J by 2 bases, and 15 bases separated the two germline ends. CDR3 in DNA: TGTGCCAGCAGATCCGGGACACTTACCACAGATACGCAGTATTTT. Its protein product is CASRSGTLTTDTQYF.

The chain employs TRBV14 and TRBJ1-1; possibly TRBD1 for D (5 bases). CDR3 size: 14 residues. Germline CDR1 is SGHDN and CDR2 is FVKESK. V was shortened by 4 bases and J by 4 bases, with 13 bases between the two germline ends. In nucleotides, the CDR3 is TGTGCCAGCAGCCCTCAGGGAGGTTCCACTGAAGCTTTCTTT. Translated: CASSPQGGSTEAFF.

V gene TRBV6-5 combines with J gene TRBJ2-7, with D perhaps matching TRBD2 (6 bases). V was pared by 5 bases and J by 4 bases, with 15 bases between. There are 14 residues in the CDR3. The germline V gene encodes CDR1 MNHEY and CDR2 SVGAGI. CDR3 loop: CASSRSRESYEQYF. The CDR3 DNA sequence: TGTGCCAGCAGTAGGAGCCGGGAGTCTTACGAGCAGTACTTC.

The chain couples TRBV7-2 to TRBJ1-1, with D possibly being TRBD1 (5 bases). Germline V lookup: CDR1 SGHTA, CDR2 FQGNSA. This CDR3 has 13 amino acids. V lost 6 bases to trimming and J lost 3 bases, with 11 bases between them. The CDR3 sequence is CASSWGRDTEAFF. The DNA of the CDR3 is TGTGCCAGCAGTTGGGGCAGAGACACTGAAGCTTTCTTT.

This clone was recorded once. The rearrangement uses TRBV19 and TRBJ1-1; 10 bases map to TRBD1. Per germline, CDR1 LNHDA and CDR2 SQIVND (reference sequence). This CDR3 region has 15 residues. With V trimmed by 2 bases and J by 4 bases, 4 bases remained unmatched. Here the CDR3 DNA reads TGTGCCAGTAGTATACGGGACAGGGGTTCCACTGAAGCTTTCTTT. This translates into CASSIRDRGSTEAFF.

Only one count was recorded for this clone. The chain uses TRBV13 and TRBJ2-5; tentative D call: TRBD2 (6 bases). Trimming took off 5 bases at V and 9 bases at J, with 16 bases between the two ends. This CDR3 comprises 13 residues. The V gene's germline CDR1 is PRHDT and CDR2 FYEKMQ (reference sequence). For the CDR3, the DNA is TGTGCCAGCAGCCCGACGTCCGAGCGGGCCCAGTACTTC. Translating it yields CASSPTSERAQYF.

The rearrangement joins TRBV3-1 (or the pseudogene TRBV3-2) to TRBJ1-1, with TRBD1 matching 8 bases. V was clipped by 0 bases and J by 2 bases; unmatched bases: 11. The CDR3 runs to 18 residues. Germline-derived CDR1 and CDR2 are LGHDT and YNNKEL (reference sequence). The CDR3 DNA reads as TGTGCCAGCAGCCAAGACGTCGGACAGGGTCCTACCAACACTGAAGCTTTCTTT. Translation: CASSQDVGQGPTNTEAFF.

The rearrangement joins TRBV5-6 to TRBJ1-6; D is ambiguous. The germline CDR1 and CDR2 sequences are SGHDT and YYEEEE. The CDR3 loop spans 14 amino acids. With 4 bases removed from V and 4 bases from J, the gap between germline ends came to 9 bases. CDR3 loop: CASSTGRYNSPLHF. The CDR3 DNA follows: TGTGCCAGCAGCACCGGGAGATATAATTCACCCCTCCACTTT.

This clone has more than one count but fewer than ten. The chain joins TRBV6-2 or TRBV6-3 to TRBJ1-6, with D possibly TRBD1 on 5 matching bases. The CDR3 has 14 residues. Trimming removed 3 bases from V and 9 bases from J, with 12 bases in between. The germline gives CDR1 MNHEY, CDR2 SVGEGT. For the CDR3, the DNA is TGTGCCAGCAGTTATGGACAACTTGGTTCACCCCTCCACTTT. Translation: CASSYGQLGSPLHF.

J is TRBJ1-5 and V is TRBV2; a weak D match, TRBD1 (6 bases). V lost 4 bases and J 3 bases, leaving 16 bases between the germline ends. Germline CDR1 is SNHLY and CDR2 is FYNNEI. The CDR3 is 16 amino acids. The CDR3 loop is CASSGPRTGINQPQHF. The DNA for the CDR3 is TGTGCCAGCAGTGGACCGAGAACAGGGATCAATCAGCCCCAGCATTTT.

The chain is built from TRBV12-3 or TRBV12-4 and TRBJ2-5, with TRBD1 matching 7 bases. The V and J ends lost 7 bases and 5 bases, in that order; junction bases with no gene match: 7. The CDR3 spans 13 residues. As DNA, the CDR3 is TGTGCCAGCACCCAAGGGGGCGAGGAGACCCAGTACTTC. Translating gives CASTQGGEETQYF.

This sequence joins TRBV9 and TRBJ2-3; 8 nucleotides align to TRBD2. This CDR3 region has 15 residues. Losses at the gene ends were 0 bases for V and 6 bases for J; bases not matched to a gene: 6. Germline lookup yields CDR1 SGDLS and CDR2 YYNGEE. CDR3 in amino acids: CASSVAASGPDTQYF. The DNA of the CDR3 is TGTGCCAGCAGCGTAGCCGCTAGCGGGCCGGATACGCAGTATTTT.

In this sample, this clone turned up once. J is TRBJ1-2 and V is TRBV7-5; the table's D call, TRBD1, has no DNA check behind it. TRBV7-5 is shown as a pseudogene. The length of the CDR3 is 15 residues. The CDR3 DNA sequence: TGTGTCAGAAGCCACATAAAATACACAGGGGGGAAACACACCTTC. It specifies CVRSHIKYTGGKHTF.

V usage is TRBV28 and J usage is TRBJ1-3; TRBD1 agrees at 7 bases. Germline V gene lookup returns CDR1 MDHEN and CDR2 SYDVKM. The CDR3 loop spans 14 amino acids. Unmatched junction bases numbered 5, after V lost 2 bases and J lost 7 bases. The CDR3, as DNA: TGTGCCAGCAGTTTAGGACAGGTTACCAACACCATATATTTT. It encodes CASSLGQVTNTIYF.

The V gene is TRBV6-1, the J gene TRBJ1-5; D is possibly TRBD1 (6 bases). Trimming removed 0 bases at V and 5 bases at J, with 14 bases between. The CDR3 runs to 16 residues. The germline CDR1 and CDR2 sequences are MNHNS and SASEGT. The CDR3 coding sequence is TGTGCCAGCAGTGAAGCAGGGGACAATTTATATCAGCCCCAGCATTTT. Protein product: CASSEAGDNLYQPQHF.

This chain uses TRBV5-6 with TRBJ2-3, with 12 bases lining up with TRBD2. Looked up from germline, CDR1 is SGHDT and CDR2 is YYEEEE. V gave up 3 bases and J gave up 1 base; unmatched junction bases: 6. This CDR3 has 17 amino acids. The CDR3 sequence: CASSYRTSGVGTDTQYF. CDR3 coding DNA: TGTGCCAGCAGCTACCGGACTAGCGGGGTGGGCACAGATACGCAGTATTTT. Looking up the rest from reference TRBV5-6 and TRBJ2-3 gives the full variable domain: DAGVTQSPTHLIKTRGQQVTLRCSPKSGHDTVSWYQQALGQGPQFIFQYYEEEERQRGNFPDRFSGHQFPNYSSELNVNALLLGDSALYLCASSYRTSGVGTDTQYFGPGTRLTVL.

As regards this clone: Other DNA sequences from this sample encode an identical CDR3 as well. In nucleotides, the CDR3 is TGTGCCATCAGTGGGACAGGGGTGAACACTGAAGCTTTCTTT. Translated: CAISGTGVNTEAFF. This rearrangement joins TRBV10-3 to TRBJ1-1; 9 bases are shared with TRBD1. V lost 4 bases and J lost 0; bases outside the gene matches: 0. In germline, CDR1 is ENHRY, CDR2 SYGVKD. The CDR3 contains 14 residues.

V and J are TRBV4-2 and TRBJ2-3; D perhaps matches TRBD1 (5 bases). The V and J ends lost 4 bases and 0 bases respectively, with 20 bases between them. Germline lookup yields CDR1 LGHNA and CDR2 YNFKEQ. The CDR3 runs 18 residues. CDR3 loop: CASSPDYRNIFSTDTQYF. DNA for the CDR3: TGTGCCAGCAGCCCAGATTACAGGAACATCTTTAGCACAGATACGCAGTATTTT.

The chain is built from TRBV7-9 and TRBJ1-5, with 7 bases fitting TRBD1. Per germline, CDR1 SEHNR and CDR2 FQNEAQ (reference sequence). V shed 4 bases, J shed 5 bases, and the junction held 11 bases outside the gene matches. There are 16 residues in the CDR3. In nucleotides, the CDR3 is TGTGCCAGCAGCTCCGATCGACAGGGTCCCTATCAGCCCCAGCATTTT. It specifies CASSSDRQGPYQPQHF.

This rearrangement joins TRBV27 to TRBJ2-7; TRBD1 might be the D (6 bases). Trimming took 0 bases from V and 2 from J, leaving 8 bases between them. There are 14 residues in the CDR3. In germline, CDR1 is MNHEY, CDR2 SMNVEV (reference sequence). The CDR3 DNA is TGTGCCAGCAGTTTATCGAGACAGGCCTACGAGCAGTACTTC. As protein: CASSLSRQAYEQYF.

The chain carries TRBV7-2 and TRBJ2-3; D gene ambiguous. The germline V and J ends were trimmed by 4 bases and 8 bases, with 10 bases remaining between them. This CDR3 region has 12 residues. Germline loops: CDR1 SGHTA, CDR2 FQGNSA. The CDR3 region is CASSSWATTQYF. The CDR3 bases are TGTGCCAGCAGCTCGTGGGCCACTACGCAGTATTTT.

This clone was seen a few times. The rearrangement uses TRBV4-1 and TRBJ2-7, with 11 bases fitting TRBD2. With V trimmed by 1 base and J by 0 bases, 8 bases remained unmatched. This CDR3 has 18 amino acids. CDR1 MGHRA and CDR2 YSYEKL come from the germline V gene. CDR3 nucleotides: TGCGCCAGCAGCCAAGGCTGGGCTAGCGGGGGGTCCTCCTACGAGCAGTACTTC. Protein sequence: CASSQGWASGGSSYEQYF.

The count of this clone is one. The chain links TRBV15 to TRBJ2-5, with 13 positions matching TRBD2. Germline CDR1 reads LNHNV; CDR2 reads YYDKDF (reference sequence). V was clipped by 8 bases and J by 3 bases; unmatched bases: 9. CDR3 size: 16 residues. The CDR3 DNA reads as TGTGCCACCTCGGGACTAGCGGGGAACTATGAAGAGACCCAGTACTTC. This encodes CATSGLAGNYEETQYF.